Below, 20 T cell receptor beta chains from the same sample are listed, as sequenced in a study of CD8+ T cells in alopecia areata. cDNA prepared by RNA extraction and subsequent reverse transcription served as the template for sequencing. Assay: immunoSEQ multiplex PCR; the TCRdb copy retains only in-frame clones and omits some. The sample has about 260,000 clones; approximately 60% are singletons. Treatment denoted: oral pan-JAK inhibitor, 5-10 mg twice daily. This sample comprised CD4+ T cells sorted from blood, obtained at roughly week 53, from a patient treated with tofacitinib. Receptors were obtained from a human donor with alopecia areata.

Turning to this clone: At the DNA level, this CDR3 is encoded by other sequences in the same sample as well. This chain joins TRBV30 and TRBJ1-4; 7 bases align to TRBD1. This CDR3 has 13 amino acids. V dropped 5 bases and J dropped 3; count of bases not matched to a gene: 3. Germline values: CDR1 GTSNPN, CDR2 SVGIG (reference sequence). The CDR3 bases are TGTGCCTGGTCGGGACAGCCTAATGAAAAACTGTTTTTT. It translates to CAWSGQPNEKLFF.

This clone was picked up a small number of times. The J gene is TRBJ2-4, the V gene TRBV29-1; D is unclear. The CDR3 has 12 residues. Germline V lookup: CDR1 SQVTM, CDR2 ANQGSEA. V was cut by 7 bases and J by 1 base, with 8 bases left in between. CDR3 residues: CSARTAKNIQYF. The CDR3 DNA follows: TGCAGCGCCCGGACCGCCAAAAACATTCAGTACTTC.

The genes are TRBV5-4 and TRBJ2-7, with 9 bases aligning to TRBD2. The CDR3 has 16 amino acids. Trimming removed 4 bases from V and 0 bases from J; junction bases left unmatched: 8. Germline V CDR1 and CDR2: SGHNT, YYREEE (reference sequence). DNA of the CDR3: TGTGCCAGCAGCAAGGGACTAGCCGAGAGCTCCTACGAGCAGTACTTC. Its protein product is CASSKGLAESSYEQYF.

The J gene is TRBJ2-6, the V gene TRBV5-6; D gene ambiguous. The CDR3 is 15 amino acids. Germline CDR1 SGHDT, CDR2 YYEEEE. V lost 2 bases and J 2 bases, leaving 8 bases between the germline ends. The CDR3 region has the DNA TGTGCCAGCAGCTTTTTGACGCCTGGGGCCAACGTCCTGACTTTC. Translating it yields CASSFLTPGANVLTF.

The rearrangement links TRBV25-1 to TRBJ1-6; D not resolved. V shed 3 bases and J shed 10 bases, with 13 bases lying between them. Germline CDR1 MGHDK, CDR2 SYGVNS. This CDR3 contains 14 residues. The CDR3 coding sequence is TGTGCCAGCAGTGAGAGTCTGGGGATCTCACCCCTCCACTTT. This encodes CASSESLGISPLHF.

In this sample, this clone turned up a few times. V gene TRBV29-1 combines with J gene TRBJ2-5; 7 nucleotides match TRBD1. CDR1 SQVTM and CDR2 ANQGSEA come from the germline V gene. The CDR3 contains 12 residues. J gave up 5 bases and V 7 bases, and 7 bases lay outside the gene matches. DNA for the CDR3: TGCAGCGCGCGACAGGGTCGGGAGACCCAGTACTTC. Translation: CSARQGRETQYF.

The genes are TRBV5-4 and TRBJ2-5; TRBD2 aligns across 10 bases. From germline, CDR1 is SGHNT and CDR2 YYREEE (reference sequence). This CDR3 contains 15 residues. With V trimmed by 4 bases and J by 5 bases, 8 bases remained unmatched. CDR3 nucleotide sequence: TGTGCCAGCAGCCGCTCGAGCGGGGGGGCGGAGACCCAGTACTTC. It translates to CASSRSSGGAETQYF.

In its sample, this clone was seen a few times. The chain combines TRBV30 with TRBJ2-1; D is uncertain. The CDR3 has 15 residues. CDR1 and CDR2 from the germline V gene are GTSNPN and SVGIG (reference sequence). V was shortened by 2 bases and J by 1 base, with 12 bases between the two germline ends. CDR3 coding DNA: TGTGCCTGGAGTCTTGGCTCGCCTTCCTACAATGAGCAGTTCTTC. It specifies CAWSLGSPSYNEQFF.

This chain uses TRBV7-9 with TRBJ2-1; D is possibly TRBD1 (6 bases). Per germline, CDR1 SEHNR and CDR2 FQNEAQ (reference sequence). CDR3 length: 12 amino acids. Trimming removed 5 bases at V and 10 bases at J, with 12 bases between. Here the CDR3 DNA reads TGTGCCAGCAGCCCCTGGACAGAGGAGCAGTTCTTC. It translates to CASSPWTEEQFF.

The V gene is TRBV13, the J gene TRBJ1-1; 7 bases line up with TRBD1. After removal of 5 bases from V and 10 bases from J, the junction contained 4 bases not matched to a gene. CDR1 and CDR2 from the germline V gene are PRHDT and FYEKMQ (reference sequence). The CDR3 covers 11 residues. CDR3 bases: TGTGCCAGCAGCGTAACAGGGGTAGCTTTCTTT. Its protein is CASSVTGVAFF.

The chain joins TRBV30 to TRBJ1-2; D remains unclear. In germline, CDR1 is GTSNPN, CDR2 SVGIG (reference sequence). The CDR3 runs 12 residues. Trimming left V 8 bases short and J 6 bases short, with 16 bases between. CDR3 residues: CARLGLPNGYTF. CDR3 sequence (DNA): TGTGCCAGATTGGGCCTACCAAATGGCTACACCTTC.

This clone was recorded a few times. This sequence joins TRBV30 and TRBJ2-1; D is possibly TRBD1 or TRBD2 (5 bases each). The CDR3 covers 14 residues. Trimming cost V 7 bases and J 0 bases, with 13 bases left between them. Germline V gene data show CDR1 as GTSNPN and CDR2 as SVGIG (reference sequence). CDR3 in DNA: TGTGCCTCTAAGGGGAGACCCTCCTACAATGAGCAGTTCTTC. Amino acids: CASKGRPSYNEQFF.

This clone has just a few counts. This specimen includes other DNA sequences encoding the same CDR3. J is TRBJ1-3 and V is TRBV7-9; D gene uncertain. The V gene lost 1 base and the J gene lost 2 bases, with 6 bases spanning the gap. CDR1 is SEHNR and CDR2 is FQNEAQ in the germline V gene (reference sequence). This CDR3 has 14 residues. Here the CDR3 reads CASSLDSAGNTIYF. DNA for the CDR3: TGTGCCAGCAGCTTAGACAGCGCTGGAAACACCATATATTTT.

The chain combines TRBV2 with TRBJ2-7; no reliable D call. Trimming took 4 bases from V and 3 from J, leaving 4 bases between them. The CDR3 spans 11 residues. The V gene's germline CDR1 is SNHLY and CDR2 FYNNEI. CDR3 region: CASSALYEQYF. CDR3 bases: TGTGCCAGCAGTGCCCTCTACGAGCAGTACTTC.

The genes are TRBV30 and TRBJ2-7; no firm D call. V was pared by 0 bases and J by 8 bases, with 11 bases between. Germline V gene sequence: CDR1 GTSNPN, CDR2 SVGIG (reference sequence). The CDR3 has 12 amino acids. CDR3 coding DNA: TGTGCCTGGAGTGTACGTCAGGCGAAGCAGTACTTC. Protein: CAWSVRQAKQYF.

The chain has TRBV29-1 and TRBJ1-2; no firm D call. The CDR3 spans 16 residues. Germline CDR1 is SQVTM and CDR2 is ANQGSEA. The V gene lost 7 bases and the J gene lost 11 bases, with 32 bases spanning the gap. This CDR3 is CSATGPRSFVFAGYTF. CDR3 nucleotides: TGCAGCGCGACCGGGCCCAGGAGTTTTGTGTTTGCGGGGTACACCTTC.

This chain joins TRBV29-1 and TRBJ2-5; D not certain. Germline V gene lookup returns CDR1 SQVTM and CDR2 ANQGSEA. The CDR3 loop spans 14 amino acids. Deletions cut 3 bases from V and 8 bases from J, with 19 bases between. The CDR3 nucleotides read TGCAGCGTTGATCCACCCGACGGGTCAGCTACCCAGTACTTC. This encodes CSVDPPDGSATQYF.

This sequence joins TRBV30 and TRBJ2-3, with TRBD1 identical over 8 bases. This CDR3 spans 14 amino acids. CDR1 is GTSNPN, CDR2 SVGIG, per germline (reference sequence). V was clipped by 8 bases and J by 5 bases; unmatched bases: 12. For the CDR3, the DNA is TGTGCCCACAACCCGACAGGGGCGGTAGATACGCAGTATTTT. Its translation is CAHNPTGAVDTQYF.

This clone was counted between two and nine times. The CDR3 DNA reads TGCGCCAGCAGCTTTCACAGCGGCGGAGAGACCCAGTACTTC. It specifies CASSFHSGGETQYF. The chain recombines TRBV5-1 with TRBJ2-5, with D possibly TRBD2 on 5 matching bases. The CDR3 extends over 14 amino acids. Trimming shortened V by 2 bases and J by 4 bases, and 12 bases separated the two germline ends. The V gene's germline CDR1 is SGHRS and CDR2 YFSETQ.

The chain is built from TRBV5-6 and TRBJ2-7, with D uncertain. Trimming shortened V by 1 base and J by 0 bases, and 14 bases separated the two germline ends. From germline, CDR1 is SGHDT and CDR2 YYEEEE. This CDR3 is built from 16 residues. Here the CDR3 DNA reads TGTGCCAGCAGCTTGCAAGGGCGGTCAAGCTCCTACGAGCAGTACTTC. Encoded protein: CASSLQGRSSSYEQYF.